The 11 T cell receptor beta chains below were found in one sample sequenced in a study of blood T cells in healthy people across ages. With a J-beta primer mix and a sample-barcoded 5' primer, a second PCR ran 7 to 11 cycles. Using its own MiXCR run on the 5' RACE reads, TCRdb lists one record per CDR3 protein. The sample has 600,000 to 1,000,000 distinct CDR3 sequences; over 45% are singletons. Input material: blood. All receptors come from a man between 25 and 39 years old in good health.

This clonotype has a handful of counts. The chain is built from TRBV12-5 and TRBJ1-1; D unclear. Trimming shortened V by 3 bases and J by 8 bases, and 10 bases separated the two germline ends. The CDR3 consists of 12 residues. Germline CDR1 and CDR2: LGHNT and FRNRAP. CDR3 protein: CASGLKEAEAFF. DNA for the CDR3: TGTGCTAGTGGTTTAAAGGAGGCCGAAGCTTTCTTT.

The V call is TRBV6-2 or TRBV6-3, the J call TRBJ2-1; D might be TRBD1 or TRBD2, each matching 5 bases. The CDR3 consists of 16 residues. The V gene lost 8 bases and the J gene lost 9 bases, with 26 bases spanning the gap. The germline V gene encodes CDR1 MNHEY and CDR2 SVGEGT. This chain's CDR3 is CASWDRGAGYQVEQFF. CDR3 nucleotide sequence: TGTGCCAGCTGGGACCGAGGGGCAGGGTATCAGGTTGAGCAGTTCTTC.

This clonotype was detected a few times. The gene calls are TRBV7-2 and TRBJ2-7, with a weak D call TRBD1 (5 bases). CDR3 length equals 15 residues. CDR1 and CDR2 from the germline V gene are SGHTA and FQGNSA. Trimming left V 5 bases short and J 3 bases short, with 17 bases between. Here the CDR3 reads CASSRSGQHIYEQYF. For the CDR3, the DNA is TGTGCCAGCAGCCGCTCAGGGCAGCACATCTACGAGCAGTACTTC.

This clonotype was seen a handful of times. This sequence joins TRBV7-2 and TRBJ2-3; perhaps TRBD1 as D (8 bases). This CDR3 has 15 residues. Germline V gene lookup returns CDR1 SGHTA and CDR2 FQGNSA. Trimming took off 3 bases at V and 1 base at J, with 11 bases between the two ends. Here the CDR3 reads CASSFTGGGTDTQYF. The CDR3 nucleotides are TGTGCCAGCAGCTTCACAGGGGGGGGCACAGATACGCAGTATTTT. Full variable domain (missing parts from reference TRBV7-2 and TRBJ2-3): GAGVSQSPSNKVTEKGKDVELRCDPISGHTALYWYRQSLGQGLEFLIYFQGNSAPDKSGLPSDRFSAERTGGSVSTLTIQRTQQEDSAVYLCASSFTGGGTDTQYFGPGTRLTVL.

V gene TRBV5-1 combines with J gene TRBJ2-7; TRBD1 matches at 7 bases. The CDR3 length is 14 residues. The germline CDR1 and CDR2 sequences are SGHRS and YFSETQ. J gave up 5 bases and V 4 bases, and 9 bases lay outside the gene matches. CDR3 protein: CASSPSTGSHEQYF. The CDR3, as DNA: TGCGCCAGCAGCCCCTCGACAGGGAGCCACGAGCAGTACTTC.

This clonotype was counted only a few times. The V call is TRBV20-1, the J call TRBJ2-1; 7 bases are shared with TRBD2. Germline V CDR1 and CDR2: DFQATT, SNEGSKA (reference sequence). This CDR3 has 15 residues. V was pared by 4 bases and J by 1 base, with 7 bases of the junction left unmatched. In nucleotides, the CDR3 is TGCAGTGCTACTAGCGGTAGCCTGTCCTACAATGAGCAGTTCTTC. Translated, it gives CSATSGSLSYNEQFF.

This clonotype was observed a handful of times. The rearrangement joins TRBV20-1 to TRBJ2-7, with a weak D call TRBD2 (6 bases). CDR1 and CDR2 (germline): DFQATT, SNEGSKA (reference sequence). V shed 0 bases and J shed 3 bases, with 9 bases lying between them. This CDR3 is built from 13 residues. The CDR3 region is CSARDSGLYEQYF. Written as DNA, the CDR3 is TGCAGTGCTAGAGATAGCGGACTCTACGAGCAGTACTTC.

The chain employs TRBV12-3 or TRBV12-4 and TRBJ2-5; 7 nucleotides agree with TRBD1. The J call may not be correct, given that the DNA end is closer to TRBJ2-7. The CDR3 runs 14 residues. Here the CDR3 DNA reads TGTGCCAGCAGTTTTGGCCCCGGACAGGACGAGCAGTACTTC. It codes for CASSFGPGQDEQYF.

The chain recombines TRBV20-1 with TRBJ2-1; the D is unclear. V lost 5 bases, J lost 2 bases, and 10 bases lay in between. CDR3 length equals 13 residues. Per germline, CDR1 DFQATT and CDR2 SNEGSKA (reference sequence). The CDR3, as DNA: TGCAGTGCTCTGCGAGGAACCTACAATGAGCAGTTCTTC. Its translation: CSALRGTYNEQFF.

The CDR3 DNA is TGTGCCAGCAGCCAAGCGGGACAGGGCTTCTATGGCTACACCTTC. Translating it yields CASSQAGQGFYGYTF. The chain uses TRBV14 and TRBJ1-2, with TRBD1 matching over 9 bases. Germline-derived CDR1 and CDR2 are SGHDN and FVKESK. V lost 1 base, J lost 4 bases, and 4 bases stayed unmatched. The CDR3 length is 15 residues. The full variable domain, in which reference TRBV14 and TRBJ1-2 provide the parts outside the CDR3, is EAGVTQFPSHSVIEKGQTVTLRCDPISGHDNLYWYRRVMGKEIKFLLHFVKESKQDESGMPNNRFLAERTGGTYSTLKVQPAELEDSGVYFCASSQAGQGFYGYTFGSGTRLTVV.

The sample holds one count of this clonotype. The CDR3 DNA reads as TGTGCCAGCAGTTTTCTTAGGGGGACGGGAGAGACCCAGTACTTC. Translated, it gives CASSFLRGTGETQYF. The rearrangement links TRBV28 to TRBJ2-5, with D perhaps TRBD1 (6 bases). The V and J ends lost 3 bases and 4 bases respectively, with 15 bases between them. This CDR3 has 15 residues. The V gene's germline CDR1 is MDHEN and CDR2 SYDVKM.